Listed below are T cell receptor beta chains from one sample, sequenced in a study of Ad26.COV2.S vaccination and SARS-CoV-2 variants. Using immunoSEQ multiplex PCR, the repertoire was profiled, and TCRdb retains in-frame clones only, with some absent. The sample lists under 400,000 clones, around 90% occurring once. The sequencing used peripheral blood, collected in a trial of Ad26.COV2.S vaccine versus placebo. The source of these receptors is a person aged 18 to 59 who received the Ad26.COV2.S COVID-19 vaccine or a placebo. Both conserved end residues are part of each CDR3. A D gene is named only where the DNA matches it firmly. Clone size, where shown, is once, few, many, or a class for clones that have expanded.

J: TRBJ2-1
size: -
D: TRBD2
V: TRBV4-1
CDR3: CASSPGTSGLSSYNEQFF
DNA: TGCGCCAGCAGCCCCGGGACTAGCGGGTTAAGCTCCTACAATGAGCAGTTCTTC

J: TRBJ2-7
size: -
D: -
V: TRBV19
CDR3: CASSIVADSYEQYF
DNA: TGTGCCAGTAGTATAGTGGCGGACTCCTACGAGCAGTACTTC

J: TRBJ1-5
size: -
D: TRBD1
V: TRBV4-2
CDR3: CASSQATGESNQPQHF
DNA: TGTGCCAGCAGCCAAGCTACAGGGGAAAGCAATCAGCCCCAGCATTTT

J: TRBJ1-2
size: -
D: -
V: TRBV7-3
CDR3: CASSTGLAGGYTF
DNA: TGTGCCAGCAGCACCGGGCTCGCAGGTGGCTACACCTTC

J: TRBJ2-7
size: -
D: TRBD2
V: TRBV9
CDR3: CASSVAEPTSPPGLAIGSYEQYF
DNA: TGTGCCAGCAGCGTAGCCGAACCTACCTCCCCACCGGGACTAGCTATTGGGTCCTACGAGCAGTACTTC

J: TRBJ1-1
size: -
D: -
V: TRBV18
CDR3: CASSPTMESEAFF
DNA: TGTGCCAGCTCACCAACAATGGAGTCTGAAGCTTTCTTT

J: TRBJ2-5
size: once
D: -
V: TRBV11-3
CDR3: CASSLGGQETQYF
DNA: TGTGCCAGCAGCTTGGGAGGCCAAGAGACCCAGTACTTC

J: TRBJ1-2
size: -
D: -
V: TRBV5-1
CDR3: CASSLNGGNYGYTF
DNA: TGCGCCAGCAGCTTGAATGGGGGCAACTATGGCTACACCTTC

J: TRBJ2-5
size: -
D: -
V: TRBV5-1
CDR3: CASSLGGQLPPQETQYF
DNA: TGCGCCAGCAGCCTTGGAGGGCAGTTGCCCCCACAAGAGACCCAGTACTTC

J: TRBJ1-1
size: -
D: -
V: TRBV30
CDR3: CAWSEGPYVTEAFF
DNA: TGTGCCTGGAGTGAGGGCCCCTACGTCACTGAAGCTTTCTTT

J: TRBJ1-4
size: -
D: -
V: TRBV13
CDR3: CASSSRQVEKLFF
DNA: TGTGCCAGCAGCTCCAGACAGGTTGAAAAACTGTTTTTT

J: TRBJ1-2
size: once
D: -
V: TRBV4-1
CDR3: CASSQVSGSNYGYTF
DNA: TGCGCCAGCAGCCAAGTCTCCGGCTCAAACTATGGCTACACCTTC

J: TRBJ1-5
size: -
D: -
V: TRBV19
CDR3: CASSVRGGQPQHF
DNA: TGTGCCAGTAGTGTCAGGGGTGGTCAGCCCCAGCATTTT

J: TRBJ1-1
size: -
D: -
V: TRBV7-3
CDR3: CASSLGVGYTEAFF
DNA: TGTGCCAGCAGCTTAGGAGTAGGGTACACTGAAGCTTTCTTT

J: TRBJ1-3
size: few
D: -
V: TRBV5-1
CDR3: CASRITGTGNTIYF
DNA: TGCGCCAGCAGGATTACAGGTACAGGAAACACCATATATTTT

J: TRBJ1-3
size: -
D: -
V: TRBV30
CDR3: CAWSTGTGNTIYF
DNA: TGTGCCTGGAGTACGGGGACTGGAAACACCATATATTTT

J: TRBJ1-6
size: few
D: -
V: TRBV5-4
CDR3: CASSDGVNSPLHF
DNA: TGTGCCAGCAGCGATGGGGTTAATTCACCCCTCCACTTT